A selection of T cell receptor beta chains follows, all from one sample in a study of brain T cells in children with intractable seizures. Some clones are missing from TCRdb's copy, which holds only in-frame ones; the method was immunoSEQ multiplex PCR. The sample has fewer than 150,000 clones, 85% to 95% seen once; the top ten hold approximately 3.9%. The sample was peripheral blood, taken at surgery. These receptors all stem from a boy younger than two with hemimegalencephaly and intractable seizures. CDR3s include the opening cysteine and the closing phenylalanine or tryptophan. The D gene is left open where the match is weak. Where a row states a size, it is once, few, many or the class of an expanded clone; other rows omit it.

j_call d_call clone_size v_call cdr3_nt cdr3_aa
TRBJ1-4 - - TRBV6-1 TGTGCCAGCAGTGAAGGGTTGGGGACCTTTAATGAAAAACTGTTTTTT CASSEGLGTFNEKLFF
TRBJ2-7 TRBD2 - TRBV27 TGTGCCAGCAGAAGCGGGGTTAGCTCCTACGAGCAGTACTTC CASRSGVSSYEQYF
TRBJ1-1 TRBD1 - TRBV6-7 TGTGCCAGCAGTTACGGGACAGGGAACACTGAAGCTTTCTTT CASSYGTGNTEAFF
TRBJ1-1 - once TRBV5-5 TGTGCCAGCAGCCCCGCAGGGGTCACTGAAGCTTTCTTT CASSPAGVTEAFF
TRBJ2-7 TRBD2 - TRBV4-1 TGCGCCAGCAGCCACTTACCCGGGACTAGCGGGTACGAGCAGTACTTC CASSHLPGTSGYEQYF
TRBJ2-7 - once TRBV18 TGTGCCAGCTCACCCCCTGGGCGGGACTCCTACGAGCAGTACTTC CASSPPGRDSYEQYF
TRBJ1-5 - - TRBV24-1 TGTGCCACCAGTGATTTGGGCCTGACCCCCAAGCGCAATCAGCCCCAGCATTTT CATSDLGLTPKRNQPQHF
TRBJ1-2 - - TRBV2 TGTGCCAGCAGTGAAGACAGGGTCGTTAACTATGGCTACACCTTC CASSEDRVVNYGYTF
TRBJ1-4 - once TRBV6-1 TGTGCCAGCAGTGAAGCGCACTACAGGCCAGAAAAACTGTTTTTT CASSEAHYRPEKLFF
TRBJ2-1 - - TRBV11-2 TGTGCCAGCAGCTTAGATCAGCGGGTAGCCTACAATGAGCAGTTCTTC CASSLDQRVAYNEQFF
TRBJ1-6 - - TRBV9 TGTGCCAGCAGCGTAGAGCCGGGGGCTGACTCACCCCTCCACTTT CASSVEPGADSPLHF
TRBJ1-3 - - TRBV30 TGTGCCTGGAGGTTGGGGGGCAGCAGCTCTGGAAACACCATATATTTT CAWRLGGSSSGNTIYF
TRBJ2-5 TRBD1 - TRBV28 TGTGCCAGCAGTCCCCCACCGAACAGGGGGCGGGAGACCCAGTACTTC CASSPPPNRGRETQYF
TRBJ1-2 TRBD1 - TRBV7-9 TGTGCCAGCAGCTTAGCCAGGGGGTATGGCTACACCTTC CASSLARGYGYTF
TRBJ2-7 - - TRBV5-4 TGTGCCAGCTCCCCGGGGAGCGGACCCTACGAGCAGTACTTC CASSPGSGPYEQYF
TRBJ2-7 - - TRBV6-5 TGTGCCAGCTCGCCCATTGGGGCCGAGCAGTACTTC CASSPIGAEQYF
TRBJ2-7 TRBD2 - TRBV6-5 TGTGCCAGCACCAAGGGTACTAGCGGCTACGAGCAGTACTTC CASTKGTSGYEQYF
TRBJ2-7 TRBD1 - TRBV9 TGTGCCAGCAGCGTCCGGGACAGAGATTACGAGCAGTACTTC CASSVRDRDYEQYF
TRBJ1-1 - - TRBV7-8 TGTGCCAGCAGCTTGGTGGCGTTTTCAGACACTGAAGCTTTCTTT CASSLVAFSDTEAFF
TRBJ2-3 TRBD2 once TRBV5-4 TGTGCCAGCAGCTTGGCGGGAGGGCCGGATACGCAGTATTTT CASSLAGGPDTQYF
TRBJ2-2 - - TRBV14 TGTGCCAGCAGCCAAGTCAGGGGAGGCGGGGAGCTGTTTTTT CASSQVRGGGELFF
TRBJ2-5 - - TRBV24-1 TGTGCCACCAGTGAGCCTGGGCGGTTAGAGACCCAGTACTTC CATSEPGRLETQYF
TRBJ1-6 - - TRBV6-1 TGTGCCAGCAGTGAAGGTTCACCCCTCCACTTT CASSEGSPLHF
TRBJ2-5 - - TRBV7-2 TGTGCCAGCAGCTTAGTTTCCGCGCCCCAAGAGACCCAGTACTTC CASSLVSAPQETQYF
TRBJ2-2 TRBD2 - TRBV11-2 TGTGCCAGCAGCTTACTCCGTGGGAGGGCCGTCGGGGAGCTGTTTTTT CASSLLRGRAVGELFF
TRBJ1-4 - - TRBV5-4 TGTGCCAGCAGCCACCAGGGGAGCGATGAAAAACTGTTTTTT CASSHQGSDEKLFF
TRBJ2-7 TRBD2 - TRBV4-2 TGTGCCAGCAGGGGACTAGCGGGGCCTAACGAGCAGTACTTC CASRGLAGPNEQYF
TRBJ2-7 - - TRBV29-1 TGCAGCGTCACCGGGCCCTCCTACGAGCAGTACTTC CSVTGPSYEQYF
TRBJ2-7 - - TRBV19 TGTGCCAGTAGTCCCTTTCCGGGCTACGAGCAGTACTTC CASSPFPGYEQYF
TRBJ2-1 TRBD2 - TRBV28 TGTGCCAGCTCCGCCCCCGGGGGGGCCTTTTACAATGAGCAGTTCTTC CASSAPGGAFYNEQFF
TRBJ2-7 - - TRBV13 TGTGCCAGCAGCTTAGAGGCAGGGACCGAGCAGTACTTC CASSLEAGTEQYF
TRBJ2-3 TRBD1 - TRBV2 TGTGCCAGCAGGGACAGGGGGGTGTCAGATACGCAGTATTTT CASRDRGVSDTQYF
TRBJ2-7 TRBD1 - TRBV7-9 TGTGCCAGCAGCAGGACAGGGGACGAGCAGTACTTC CASSRTGDEQYF
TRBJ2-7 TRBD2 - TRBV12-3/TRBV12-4 TGTGCCAGCAGTTTAGGGGGGGGTACGAACTTC CASSLGGGTNF
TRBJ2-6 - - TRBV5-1 TGCGCCAGCAGCTTGGCGGGGGACGGGGCCAACGTCCTGACTTTC CASSLAGDGANVLTF
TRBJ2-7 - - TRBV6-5 TGTGCCTCCCAGGTGAGGTACGAGCAGTACTTC CASQVRYEQYF
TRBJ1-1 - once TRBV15 TGTGCCACCAGCAGAGTTCTAGGGGGGAACACTGAAGCTTTCTTT CATSRVLGGNTEAFF
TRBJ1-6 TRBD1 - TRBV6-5 TGTGCCAGCAGTTACACACAGGGGGAGCGGAATTCACCCCTCCACTTT CASSYTQGERNSPLHF
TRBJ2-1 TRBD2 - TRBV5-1 TGCGCCAGCAGCCTTCCCCTAGCGGGCGGTGGAAATGAGCAGTTCTTC CASSLPLAGGGNEQFF
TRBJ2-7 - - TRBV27 TGTGCCAGCAGTTTAGGGGGACAATTCATCAACGAGCAGTACTTC CASSLGGQFINEQYF
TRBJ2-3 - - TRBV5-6 TGTGCCAGCAGCTTAGCAGGCACAGATACGCAGTATTTT CASSLAGTDTQYF
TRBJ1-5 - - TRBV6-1 TGTGCCAGCAGTGAACCCCCCGACAGTATCAATCAGCCCCAGCATTTT CASSEPPDSINQPQHF
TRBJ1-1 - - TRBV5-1 TGCGCCAGCAGCTTCGGGGGTTCGGACACTGAAGCTTTCTTT CASSFGGSDTEAFF
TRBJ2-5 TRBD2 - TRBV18 TGTGCCAGCTCACCCAGGACTAGCGGGAGTACAGAGACCCAGTACTTC CASSPRTSGSTETQYF
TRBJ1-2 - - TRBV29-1 TGCAGCGTTGGGGTAGGGCTTTATGGCTACACCTTC CSVGVGLYGYTF
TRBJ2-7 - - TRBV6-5 TGTGCCACGATACTAGGCGGCGAGCAGTACTTC CATILGGEQYF
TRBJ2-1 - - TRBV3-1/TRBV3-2 TGTGCCAGCAGCCCATTTGCGGTCCCCGAGGGACTCGCCTACAATGAGCAGTTCTTC CASSPFAVPEGLAYNEQFF
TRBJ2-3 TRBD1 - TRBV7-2 TGTGCCAGTTTACAGGGGGCGCGCGATACGCAGTATTTT CASLQGARDTQYF
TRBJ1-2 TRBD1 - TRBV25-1 TGTGCCAGCAGCCGGGGACAGTTCTATGGCTACACCTTC CASSRGQFYGYTF
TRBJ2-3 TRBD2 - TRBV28 TGTGCCAGCACTAGCGGGAGATTCACAGATACGCAGTATTTT CASTSGRFTDTQYF
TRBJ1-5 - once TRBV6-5 TGTGCCAGCAGGGAGCCCCTGTTGCCCCAGCATTTT CASREPLLPQHF